This T cell receptor (beta chain) was obtained from a study of T cells expressing NK-cell markers. Reprocessing the 5' RACE reads, TCRdb reports a single entry for every CDR3 protein and omits DNA. Recorded for this sample: around 260,000 distinct CDR3 sequences. Germline loops: CDR1 MDHEN, CDR2 SYDVKM. This CDR3 has 16 amino acids. This chain joins TRBV28 and TRBJ2-2; TCRdb picks TRBD2, but there is no DNA to check that call. Material for sequencing was blood T cells: a sorted CD56 or NKG2C T cell subset, CD4+ or CD8+ T cells, or bulk PBMC T cells (not recorded which). This clonotype originated in a woman aged 18 to 69 in good health. The CDR3 loop is CASSLWGLAGEGELFF.